This note documents a single T cell receptor beta chain sequence. Sequencing was performed with immunoSEQ multiplex PCR; in TCRdb, only in-frame clones are kept and a portion is missing. The sample yields about 26,000 clones, around 90% seen once. The sample is drawn from a study of OX40 agonist ivuxolimab in advanced cancers. The germline V gene encodes CDR1 LNHDA and CDR2 SQIVND (reference sequence). V lost 8 bases to trimming and J lost 7 bases, with 15 bases between them. The CDR3 spans 13 residues. Source: CD4+ or CD8+ T cells sorted from blood, taken in a trial of the OX40 agonist ivuxolimab. This TCR was recovered from an adult with an advanced solid tumor such as melanoma, head and neck, liver or kidney cancer. The rearrangement links TRBV19 to TRBJ2-1; possibly TRBD1 for D (6 bases). CDR3 residues: CASGGSRANEQFF. CDR3 DNA sequence: TGTGCCAGTGGGGGCTCTAGGGCGAATGAGCAGTTCTTC. Together with reference TRBV19 and TRBJ2-1, the CDR3 gives the full variable domain: DGGITQSPKYLFRKEGQNVTLSCEQNLNHDAMYWYRQDPGQGLRLIYYSQIVNDFQKGDIAEGYSVSREKKESFPLTVTSAQKNPTAFYLCASGGSRANEQFFGPGTRLTVL.